The clone carrying this TCR beta chain was found many times. Its antigen is not known. These data are taken from a study of regulatory T cells in long-lasting Graves disease. Study-level results: TCR diversity was lower in persistent than newly diagnosed Graves' disease. Accuracy may have been reduced by the small sample size.

Looked up from germline, CDR1 is SGHAT and CDR2 is FQNNGV. The CDR3 extends over 15 amino acids. The V segment lost 5 bases and the J segment 3 bases; nucleotides outside the gene matches: 8. Regarding time point: newly diagnosed GD, antithyroid drugs for less than 3 months. With RNA extracted from PBMCs as input, the TCR library was made. Through Arm-PCR of CDR3 regions and iRepertoire HTBI primers, TCR beta libraries were built. MiXCR was run by TCRdb on the multiplex PCR reads, yielding one entry per CDR3 protein. This sample has roughly 610,000 distinct CDR3 sequences, with about 16% found just once. This same sample was also taken into another study, of T cells in Graves' hyperthyroidism and ophthalmopathy.

The receptor's source is a young man with Graves disease. The specimen was peripheral blood mononuclear cells (PBMCs), collected at new diagnosis, from a patient treated with antithyroid drugs. The chain employs TRBV11-2 and TRBJ2-7, with 9 bases fitting TRBD2. CDR3 protein: CASSTKTSGDYEQYF. In DNA, the CDR3 is TGTGCCAGCAGCACAAAGACTAGCGGTGACTACGAGCAGTACTTC.